These T cell receptor beta chains were read from a single sample in a study of OX40 agonist ivuxolimab in advanced cancers. Repertoires were generated with immunoSEQ multiplex PCR, while TCRdb's copy carries only in-frame clones and drops some. The data hold about 93,000 clones, with 89% observed a single time. Sequencing was performed on CD4+ or CD8+ T cells sorted from blood, taken in a trial of the OX40 agonist ivuxolimab. Receptors originate from an adult with an advanced solid tumor such as melanoma, head and neck, liver or kidney cancer. Both conserved end residues are part of each CDR3. Fields, in order: J gene, D gene, clone size, V gene, CDR3 DNA, CDR3 protein. D genes are given only for firm matches. Not every row has a clone size; where given, it reads once, few, many or a size class.

TRBJ1-5 TRBD1 few TRBV5-1 TGCGCCAGCAGCTTAACAGGGGGCAATCAGCCCCAGCATTTT CASSLTGGNQPQHF
TRBJ2-7 TRBD1 NA TRBV5-4 TGTGCCAGCAGTGGACAGGGGGCGATCGAGCAGTACTTC CASSGQGAIEQYF
TRBJ2-2 TRBD2 few TRBV4-3 TGCGCCAGCAGCCAAGATTTAGCGGGAGGGCCGAACACCGGGGAGCTGTTTTTT CASSQDLAGGPNTGELFF
TRBJ1-5 NA NA TRBV19 TGTGCCAGTAGTATGTCGGGCTTTAGGGATCAGCCCCAGCATTTT CASSMSGFRDQPQHF
TRBJ1-4 NA NA TRBV6-1 TGTGCCAGCAGTGCCCAGGGTTGGGAAAAACTGTTTTTT CASSAQGWEKLFF
TRBJ2-3 TRBD2 NA TRBV28 TGTGCCAGCAGTACCCCGGGTGTGCGGGAGGGTAATACGCAGTATTTT CASSTPGVREGNTQYF
TRBJ2-7 TRBD1 NA TRBV5-1 TGCGCCAGCAGCCCCCCCGCAGAGGGGGCCGTAGACGAGCAGTACTTC CASSPPAEGAVDEQYF
TRBJ1-1 NA NA TRBV6-1 TGTGCCAGCAATGAGATGAACACTGAAGCTTTCTTT CASNEMNTEAFF
TRBJ1-2 TRBD1 NA TRBV7-9 TGTGCCAGCAGCTTGCAGGGGGCCGACTATGGCTACACCTTC CASSLQGADYGYTF
TRBJ2-3 TRBD2 NA TRBV4-2 TGTGCCAGCAGCACGGGACTAGCCACAGATACGCAGTATTTT CASSTGLATDTQYF
TRBJ1-3 NA NA TRBV18 TGTGCCAGCTCACCACGGGGCTCTGGAAACACCATATATTTT CASSPRGSGNTIYF
TRBJ2-3 NA NA TRBV11-2 TGTGCCAGCAGCTCCGGGCGGACGCAGTATTTT CASSSGRTQYF
TRBJ2-3 TRBD1 NA TRBV4-3 TGCGCCAGCAGCCAGGAAACAGGGGGCCGGGACGCAGATACGCAGTATTTT CASSQETGGRDADTQYF
TRBJ2-5 NA NA TRBV7-2 TGTGCCAGCAGTCCGAGGGTACGGGAGACCCAGTACTTC CASSPRVRETQYF
TRBJ1-4 NA NA TRBV15 TGTGCCACCAGCAGATTAAATGAAAAACTGTTTTTT CATSRLNEKLFF
TRBJ1-1 NA NA TRBV18 TGTGCCAGCTCACCTCTTGGTGGCCAGAACACTGAAGCTTTCTTT CASSPLGGQNTEAFF
TRBJ2-2 NA NA TRBV5-1 TGCGCCAGCAGACGAATCAGGGAGGGGGGCACCGGGGAGCTGTTTTTT CASRRIREGGTGELFF
TRBJ2-2 NA NA TRBV2 TGTGCCAGCAGGTGGGAAACAGAGGAAGCCGGGGAGCTGTTTTTT CASRWETEEAGELFF
TRBJ1-1 NA NA TRBV30 TGTGCCTGGAGTGCTGGCATGAACACTGAAGCTTTCTTT CAWSAGMNTEAFF
TRBJ2-6 NA NA TRBV18 TGTGCCAGCTCACCACCCTTTTCAACAAATGGGGCCAACGTCCTGACTTTC CASSPPFSTNGANVLTF
TRBJ1-2 NA once TRBV28 TGTGCCAGCAGTTTAAATCGGTATGGCTACACCTTC CASSLNRYGYTF
TRBJ2-1 NA NA TRBV27 TGTGCCAGCAGTCCCGAGGCTCTGAGCTCCTACAATGAGCAGTTCTTC CASSPEALSSYNEQFF
TRBJ2-2 NA NA TRBV30 TGTGCCTGGAGAGGGGGGCACACCGGGGAGCTGTTTTTT CAWRGGHTGELFF
TRBJ1-4 NA NA TRBV27 TGTGCCAGCAGCCAATTGTGGACTGCAACTAATGAAAAACTGTTTTTT CASSQLWTATNEKLFF
TRBJ1-6 TRBD1 NA TRBV18 TGTGCCAGCTCATCGGGACAGGGAACCTATAATTCACCCCTCCACTTT CASSSGQGTYNSPLHF
TRBJ1-3 NA few TRBV6-5 TGTGCCAGCAGTGAACCCGGAAACACCATATATTTT CASSEPGNTIYF
TRBJ2-6 NA NA TRBV27 TGTGCCAGCAGTGTCTCTGGGGCCAACGTCCTGACTTTC CASSVSGANVLTF
TRBJ1-5 NA NA TRBV6-6 TGTGCCAGCAACCCAACCTTAGGGTACCAGCCCCAGCATTTT CASNPTLGYQPQHF
TRBJ2-5 TRBD2 NA TRBV19 TGTGCCAGTAGTCCGCAGCGGGAGGGAGAGACCCAGTACTTC CASSPQREGETQYF
TRBJ2-4 NA NA TRBV7-9 TGTGCCAGCAGCCAGGACCTAACGGGGGACATTCAGTACTTC CASSQDLTGDIQYF
TRBJ2-7 TRBD1 NA TRBV27 TGTGCCAGCACCAACCGGACAGGGAGAGGCTACGAGCAGTACTTC CASTNRTGRGYEQYF